This T cell receptor beta chain originates from a study of T cell responses to AZD1222 COVID-19 vaccine. Study observations and caveats: A mostly white British donor set with more females was recruited, and clonal diversity was possibly underestimated. Reportedly, nearly half the spike-specific TCRs target unmutated variant regions.

The CDR3 totals 16 residues. Trimming stripped 5 bases from V and 0 bases from J, with 11 bases between. From germline, CDR1 is LNHDA and CDR2 SQIVND (reference sequence). Note on this clone: What it binds is not known.

The data were produced by immunoSEQ multiplex PCR, yet TCRdb's version contains in-frame clones alone and is incomplete. The profile shows around 100,000 clones, about 88% of them singletons. The TCR was taken from an adult in good health. This sample comprised peripheral blood, obtained on day 0 of AZD1222 vaccination. This chain joins TRBV19 and TRBJ1-6; D is unclear. For the CDR3, the DNA is TGTGCCAGTAGTCCCCGACGGAGCTCCTATAATTCACCCCTCCACTTT. This encodes CASSPRRSSYNSPLHF.